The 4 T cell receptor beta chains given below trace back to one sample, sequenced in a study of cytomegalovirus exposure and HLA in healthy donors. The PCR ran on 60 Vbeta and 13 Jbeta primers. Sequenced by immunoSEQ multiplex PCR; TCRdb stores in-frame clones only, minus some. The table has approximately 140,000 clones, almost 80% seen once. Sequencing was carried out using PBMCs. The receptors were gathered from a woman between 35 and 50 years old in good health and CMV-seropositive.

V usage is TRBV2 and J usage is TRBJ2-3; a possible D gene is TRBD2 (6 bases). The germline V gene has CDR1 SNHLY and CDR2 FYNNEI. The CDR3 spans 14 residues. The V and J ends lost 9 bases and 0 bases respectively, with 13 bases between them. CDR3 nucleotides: TGTGCCAGTGGGGAGGTCCGGAGCACAGATACGCAGTATTTT. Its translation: CASGEVRSTDTQYF.

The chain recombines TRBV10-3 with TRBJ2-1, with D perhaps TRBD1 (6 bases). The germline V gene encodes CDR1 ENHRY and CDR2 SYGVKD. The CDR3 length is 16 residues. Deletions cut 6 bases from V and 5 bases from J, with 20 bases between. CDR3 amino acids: CAIRRSPGQQNNEQFF. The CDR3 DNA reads TGTGCCATCAGGAGATCGCCGGGACAACAGAACAATGAGCAGTTCTTC.

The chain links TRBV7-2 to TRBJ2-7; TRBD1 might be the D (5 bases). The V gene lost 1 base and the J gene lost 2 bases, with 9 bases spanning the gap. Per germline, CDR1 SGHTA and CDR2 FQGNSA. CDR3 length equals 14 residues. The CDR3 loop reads CASSLGQMPYEQYF. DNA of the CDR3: TGTGCCAGCAGCTTAGGACAGATGCCCTACGAGCAGTACTTC.

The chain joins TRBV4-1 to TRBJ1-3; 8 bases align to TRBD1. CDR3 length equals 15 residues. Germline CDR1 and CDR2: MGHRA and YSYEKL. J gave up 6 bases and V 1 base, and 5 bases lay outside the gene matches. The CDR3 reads CASSQGTGQENTIYF. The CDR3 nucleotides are TGCGCCAGCAGCCAAGGAACGGGACAGGAAAACACCATATATTTT.